A selection of T cell receptor beta chains follows, all from one sample in a study of vaccination and CD4 T cells after COVID-19. What these receptors recognize is not known. Each CDR3 protein is one row after TCRdb ran MiXCR on the PCR reads. The sample records 8,700 or so distinct CDR3 sequences, approximately 30% being singletons. Sequencing was carried out using CD4+ T cells from blood, cultured in vitro. The receptors come from a human donor in good health. CDR3s include the opening cysteine and the closing phenylalanine or tryptophan. D genes are given only for firm matches. Expanded clones get a size class; other rows say once, few or many, or leave the size out.

v_call,d_call,j_call,clone_size,cdr3_nt,cdr3_aa
TRBV10-3,NA,TRBJ2-7,NA,TGTGCCATCAACAGAGACAGGTTAGACGAGCAGTACTTC,CAINRDRLDEQYF
TRBV6-1,NA,TRBJ1-2,NA,TGTGCCAGCATCACAACAGGGAAGGGCTCCACCTTC,CASITTGKGSTF
TRBV5-8,TRBD1,TRBJ2-2,few,TGTGCCAGCACCCAAATAGGGGGCAACACCGGGGAGCTGTTTTTT,CASTQIGGNTGELFF
TRBV20-1,TRBD2,TRBJ2-5,NA,TGCAGTGCTAGACACTGGACTAGCAGCGAGACCCAGTACTTC,CSARHWTSSETQYF
TRBV6-2/TRBV6-3,TRBD2,TRBJ2-3,NA,TGTGCCAGCAGTTACCCAACCGCCCTAGCGGGAGTATCAGATACGCAGTATTTT,CASSYPTALAGVSDTQYF
TRBV14,NA,TRBJ2-2,NA,TGTGCCAGCAGCCAACTTTATAACGGGGAGCTGTTTTTT,CASSQLYNGELFF
TRBV20-1,TRBD2,TRBJ2-3,NA,TGCAGTGCTAGGGACCCGGGCGGGGGAATACCAGATACGCAGTATTTT,CSARDPGGGIPDTQYF
TRBV28,NA,TRBJ2-4,few,TGTGCCAGCAGTTTGGGCGGACTAACCTACGGCAAAAACATTCAGTACTTC,CASSLGGLTYGKNIQYF
TRBV7-9,NA,TRBJ1-5,few,TGTGCCAGCAGCTTGGGCAATAGCAATCAGCCCCAGCATTTT,CASSLGNSNQPQHF
TRBV12-3/TRBV12-4,NA,TRBJ2-1,few,TGTGCCAGCAGTTTGTATGAGCAGTTCTTC,CASSLYEQFF
TRBV4-3,NA,TRBJ2-3,NA,TGCGCCAGCAGCCACTTGCTCGGGGGCGATGGCACAGATACGCAGTATTTT,CASSHLLGGDGTDTQYF
TRBV7-8,NA,TRBJ1-5,NA,TGTGCCAGCAGGACTGGGCAGGCTAGCAATCAGCCCCAGCATTTT,CASRTGQASNQPQHF